Included here is one TCR beta chain sequence, with context. These data come from a study of blood T cell repertoires in COVID-19. Overall study: The United States, Italy and Spain provided the acute and convalescent COVID-19 samples. PBMCs, B-cell-depleted T cells, or T cells were the source of the cDNA or gDNA that made up the material.

In the original analysis: Estimates of nucleated cell counts were drawn from the amplification of reference gene primers. Only in-frame clones appear in the TCRdb table, and some are missing; sequencing was by immunoSEQ multiplex PCR. V, J and clone size reflect that table, while D and trimming were determined from the DNA. The data show approximately 61,000 clones, around 88% seen once. Sequencing was carried out using peripheral blood. The sequence was collected from a woman aged 80 or over with active COVID-19.

CDR3 sequence reads: CASSYISGGGGDTQYF. CDR3 coding DNA: TGTGCCAGCAGTTACATTTCGGGGGGTGGTGGAGATACGCAGTATTTT. The chain couples TRBV6-5 to TRBJ2-3; TRBD2 matches 7 bases. The CDR3 length is 16 residues. Germline V gives CDR1 MNHEY, CDR2 SVGAGI. V was pared by 2 bases and J by 5 bases, with 10 bases of the junction left unmatched.